This T cell receptor beta chain was recorded in a study of molecular identifiers for immune sequencing clone quantification. In the study overall: Four portions were sequenced after RNA from around 20,000 or 100,000 naive CD8 cells was split five ways in replicates.

The germline gives CDR1 SGHTA, CDR2 FQGNSA. V was clipped by 5 bases and J by 1 base, with 16 bases between them. This CDR3 spans 16 amino acids. Libraries for naive CD8 T cells, which were made from 20,000 to 1,000,000 sorted cells, drew on 10%, 30% or 50% of the RNA. TCRdb reprocessed the PCR reads with MiXCR, giving one entry per CDR3 protein. The data contain around 40,000 distinct CDR3 sequences, 19% of them singletons. This clonotype has at least ten counts. The sample consisted of naive CD8+ T cells from blood, with Jurkat cell RNA spiked in. Noted subset: FACS-sorted CD8+CD4-CCR7+CD45RA+ naive T cells. The origin of this receptor is a human donor in good health. Some libraries in this study had Jurkat cell RNA spiked in. The chain joins TRBV7-2 to TRBJ2-3; the D gene is possibly TRBD1 (6 bases). CDR3 sequence reads: CASSPASGERTDTQYF. The CDR3 DNA is TGTGCCAGCAGCCCTGCGTCAGGGGAACGCACAGATACGCAGTATTTT.